Listed here are 5 T cell receptor beta chains from one sample, sequenced in a study of identical twins. TCRdb called the 5' RACE reads again in MiXCR, with one record for every CDR3 protein. Of around 490,000 distinct CDR3 sequences listed, 15% are singletons. These same data were also listed under a study on yellow fever vaccine responses in identical twins.

The material sequenced was CD4+ T cells sorted from blood. Source of these receptors: a woman aged 18-29 years in good health.

The gene calls are TRBV12-3 or TRBV12-4 and TRBJ2-1; 10 positions agree with TRBD2. This CDR3 has 17 residues. Trimming cost V 3 bases and J 3 bases; bases outside gene matches: 8. The CDR3 DNA is TGTGCCAGCAGTTTCCCTCGGACTAGCGGTTTCTACAATGAGCAGTTCTTC. Its translation: CASSFPRTSGFYNEQFF.

The chain has TRBV28 and TRBJ2-7; D remains ambiguous. This CDR3 has 14 residues. Trimming shortened V by 7 bases and J by 6 bases, and 19 bases separated the two germline ends. Germline values: CDR1 MDHEN, CDR2 SYDVKM. CDR3 nucleotide sequence: TGTGCCAGCACCCCGGGCCGCCTTAGTAGCGAGCAGTACTTC. Translation: CASTPGRLSSEQYF.

The chain is built from TRBV29-1 and TRBJ2-1, with 8 bases matching TRBD2. The CDR3 runs to 13 residues. With 3 bases clipped from V and 2 bases from J, the junction kept 0 bases outside the gene matches. Per the germline V gene, CDR1 is SQVTM and CDR2 is ANQGSEA. CDR3 protein: CSVERGAYNEQFF. The CDR3 coding sequence is TGCAGCGTTGAGCGGGGGGCCTACAATGAGCAGTTCTTC.

The genes are TRBV12-3 or TRBV12-4 and TRBJ2-5; 9 bases are a match to TRBD2. With V trimmed by 6 bases and J by 8 bases, 10 bases remained unmatched. The CDR3 sequence is 14 residues long. CDR3 coding DNA: TGTGCCAGCAGCGCGACGGGGACTAGCATCACCCAGTACTTC. This codes for CASSATGTSITQYF.

This clonotype was found many times. The rearrangement joins TRBV5-1 to TRBJ2-1, with a weak D call TRBD2 (6 bases). The CDR3 is made up of 17 amino acids. Germline V gene lookup returns CDR1 SGHRS and CDR2 YFSETQ. The V end lost 4 bases, the J end lost 8 bases, and 25 bases lay between the germline ends. The CDR3 bases are TGCGCCAGCAGCCCACCTCCCCCGAGTGGCGGGGTCGATGAGCAGTTCTTC. This sequence encodes CASSPPPPSGGVDEQFF.